This is a list of T cell receptor beta chains from one sample in a study of cytomegalovirus exposure and HLA in healthy donors. Data came from immunoSEQ multiplex PCR; TCRdb stores just in-frame clones and leaves some out. The sample has 120,000 or so clones, about 80% seen once; the top ten hold roughly 9.6%. The sample was PBMCs. The receptors derive from a man between 25 and 39 years old in good health and CMV-seropositive. The CDR3 runs from the conserved cysteine through the conserved F or W.

CDR3aa: CASSGGTAGSGNTEAFF
j_gene: TRBJ1-1
v_gene: TRBV6-4

CDR3aa: CASRGEGDIQYF
j_gene: TRBJ2-4
v_gene: TRBV10-1

CDR3aa: CASSLRTHAYEQYF
j_gene: TRBJ2-7
v_gene: TRBV27

CDR3aa: CASSLLETQYF
j_gene: TRBJ2-5
v_gene: TRBV6-6

CDR3aa: CASSEAAGNQPQHF
j_gene: TRBJ1-5
v_gene: TRBV2

CDR3aa: CASSQSGLAGGLTDTQYF
j_gene: TRBJ2-3
v_gene: TRBV4-2

CDR3aa: CASTTDWVGEQYF
j_gene: TRBJ2-7
v_gene: TRBV2

CDR3aa: CASSVAEETQYF
j_gene: TRBJ2-5
v_gene: TRBV2

CDR3aa: CASSSVSPRVGEGYTF
j_gene: TRBJ1-2
v_gene: TRBV11-2

CDR3aa: CASSPRTGSNEKLFF
j_gene: TRBJ1-4
v_gene: TRBV19

CDR3aa: CATSRDRGAARTGELFF
j_gene: TRBJ2-2
v_gene: TRBV15

CDR3aa: CASSLTGPINQPQHF
j_gene: TRBJ1-5
v_gene: TRBV27

CDR3aa: CAGSLQGSTEAFF
j_gene: TRBJ1-1
v_gene: TRBV28

CDR3aa: CASSVGLAGRPRETQYF
j_gene: TRBJ2-5
v_gene: TRBV5-1

CDR3aa: CASSYRTDAGFYYGYTF
j_gene: TRBJ1-2
v_gene: TRBV6-4

CDR3aa: CAWSYSGEAWQYF
j_gene: TRBJ2-5
v_gene: TRBV30

CDR3aa: CASRTGTVSDVDEAFF
j_gene: TRBJ1-1
v_gene: TRBV6-6

CDR3aa: CASTRGGVEQYF
j_gene: TRBJ2-7
v_gene: TRBV5-8

CDR3aa: CASSLAGTGVEAEAFF
j_gene: TRBJ1-1
v_gene: TRBV5-1

CDR3aa: CASREGARDQPQHF
j_gene: TRBJ1-5
v_gene: TRBV10-1

CDR3aa: CASSIRGGDTLGELFF
j_gene: TRBJ2-2
v_gene: TRBV19

CDR3aa: CASSGAGGFWETQYF
j_gene: TRBJ2-5
v_gene: TRBV7-2

CDR3aa: CASSQRGRGSPLHF
j_gene: TRBJ1-6
v_gene: TRBV14

CDR3aa: CASSIVLAGAQETQYF
j_gene: TRBJ2-5
v_gene: TRBV19

CDR3aa: CASRTDLNTEAFF
j_gene: TRBJ1-1
v_gene: TRBV28

CDR3aa: CASRGPGQRKRNYGYTF
j_gene: TRBJ1-2
v_gene: TRBV19

CDR3aa: CASSPGGPGTDTQYF
j_gene: TRBJ2-3
v_gene: TRBV5-4

CDR3aa: CASTMTGGGQPQHF
j_gene: TRBJ1-5
v_gene: TRBV27

CDR3aa: CASSQGLLSYQPQHF
j_gene: TRBJ1-5
v_gene: TRBV4-2

CDR3aa: CASSSGGAQNTEAFF
j_gene: TRBJ1-1
v_gene: TRBV18

CDR3aa: CASSGTSGSYEQYF
j_gene: TRBJ2-7
v_gene: TRBV9

CDR3aa: CASSLLEQDSNQPQHF
j_gene: TRBJ1-5
v_gene: TRBV28

CDR3aa: CASSGPGTGGDYGYTF
j_gene: TRBJ1-2
v_gene: TRBV25-1

CDR3aa: CASSQDRLAGNAGELFF
j_gene: TRBJ2-2
v_gene: TRBV4-2

CDR3aa: CATLKRGGHNEQFF
j_gene: TRBJ2-1
v_gene: TRBV6-5

CDR3aa: CASSLQTSYEQYF
j_gene: TRBJ2-7
v_gene: TRBV11-2

CDR3aa: CASSSGQGRNEQFF
j_gene: TRBJ2-1
v_gene: TRBV13

CDR3aa: CASSTDRGRSSGEQYF
j_gene: TRBJ2-7
v_gene: TRBV14

CDR3aa: CASSPLPAGQRSDTQYF
j_gene: TRBJ2-3
v_gene: TRBV19

CDR3aa: CAWTAGDTQYF
j_gene: TRBJ2-3
v_gene: TRBV30

CDR3aa: CASSLVFRGSSYNEQFF
j_gene: TRBJ2-1
v_gene: TRBV7-8

CDR3aa: CASSLGSGGADEQYF
j_gene: .
v_gene: TRBV27

CDR3aa: CATSRDIRQLYEQYF
j_gene: TRBJ2-7
v_gene: TRBV15

CDR3aa: CASSPRDTGELFF
j_gene: TRBJ2-2
v_gene: TRBV7-6

CDR3aa: CASSPEGNTEAFF
j_gene: TRBJ1-1
v_gene: TRBV11-3

CDR3aa: CASSQVYNQPQHF
j_gene: TRBJ1-5
v_gene: TRBV4-1

CDR3aa: CASSMQGNTEAFF
j_gene: TRBJ1-1
v_gene: TRBV19

CDR3aa: CASSRQLRGWRETQYF
j_gene: TRBJ2-5
v_gene: TRBV4-1

CDR3aa: CASHFAGVHTGELFF
j_gene: TRBJ2-2
v_gene: TRBV5-1

CDR3aa: CASSQVLSSGGFLETQYF
j_gene: TRBJ2-5
v_gene: TRBV4-1

CDR3aa: CASQGNTGELFF
j_gene: TRBJ2-2
v_gene: TRBV7-3